These T cell receptor beta chains were read from a single sample in a study of siplizumab effects on memory and regulatory T cells. The repertoire was sequenced with immunoSEQ multiplex PCR; TCRdb's copy has only in-frame clones and lacks some. The data hold about 120,000 clones, with approximately 94% observed a single time. Sequenced material: non-Treg CD4+ T cells sorted from blood. The receptors were sampled from a human donor in good health. The CDR3 runs from the conserved cysteine through the conserved F or W. A D gene is named only where the DNA matches it firmly. A row's size may be missing; if present it is once, few, many or a size class.

abundance: NA; d_gene: NA; v_gene: TRBV5-1; j_gene: TRBJ2-3; CDR3nt: TGCGCCAGCAGCTTGGAGATAGAGCGGTCCACAGATACGCAGTATTTT; CDR3aa: CASSLEIERSTDTQYF
abundance: NA; d_gene: NA; v_gene: TRBV5-1; j_gene: TRBJ1-1; CDR3nt: TGCGCCAGCAGCTTAGGGGGGCGCACTGAAGCTTTCTTT; CDR3aa: CASSLGGRTEAFF
abundance: NA; d_gene: NA; v_gene: TRBV7-2; j_gene: TRBJ1-5; CDR3nt: TGTGCCAGCAGCTTAGAATCGGGGGTTAGCAATCAGCCCCAGCATTTT; CDR3aa: CASSLESGVSNQPQHF
abundance: once; d_gene: NA; v_gene: TRBV5-1; j_gene: TRBJ2-3; CDR3nt: TGCGCCAGCAGCACCCGACTAGGTAGCACAGATACGCAGTATTTT; CDR3aa: CASSTRLGSTDTQYF
abundance: NA; d_gene: NA; v_gene: TRBV6-1; j_gene: TRBJ2-5; CDR3nt: TGTGCCAGCATCCGGGAATGGCAAGAGACCCAGTACTTC; CDR3aa: CASIREWQETQYF
abundance: once; d_gene: NA; v_gene: TRBV27; j_gene: TRBJ1-3; CDR3nt: TGTGCCAGCAGTCCCTTACGGTTCTCTGGAAACACCATATATTTT; CDR3aa: CASSPLRFSGNTIYF
abundance: NA; d_gene: NA; v_gene: TRBV20-1; j_gene: TRBJ2-1; CDR3nt: TGCAGTGCCCTGGGTTACGATGAGCAGTTCTTC; CDR3aa: CSALGYDEQFF
abundance: few; d_gene: NA; v_gene: TRBV14; j_gene: TRBJ1-1; CDR3nt: TGTGCCAGCAGCCAACGACGGAGGAACACTGAAGCTTTCTTT; CDR3aa: CASSQRRRNTEAFF
abundance: NA; d_gene: TRBD2; v_gene: TRBV9; j_gene: TRBJ2-1; CDR3nt: TGTGCCAGCAGCGTTGCGACTAGCGGCAATGAGCAGTTCTTC; CDR3aa: CASSVATSGNEQFF
abundance: once; d_gene: NA; v_gene: TRBV11-1; j_gene: TRBJ2-1; CDR3nt: TGTGCCAGCAGCTTAGAGGAAGGGCGGCTCAATGAGCAGTTCTTC; CDR3aa: CASSLEEGRLNEQFF
abundance: NA; d_gene: NA; v_gene: TRBV12-2; j_gene: TRBJ1-1; CDR3nt: TGTGCAAGTCGCTTAGTATCGGAAGGACAGGCGGTGGGTCAAGCTTTCTTT; CDR3aa: CASRLVSEGQAVGQAFF
abundance: NA; d_gene: NA; v_gene: TRBV18; j_gene: TRBJ2-5; CDR3nt: TGTGCCAGCTCACCAACCTATTCATCCCCGGGCGCCCAGTACTTC; CDR3aa: CASSPTYSSPGAQYF
abundance: NA; d_gene: NA; v_gene: TRBV7-8; j_gene: TRBJ2-7; CDR3nt: TGTGCCAGCATCGAGGGGAGGAGAGGAAAGTACGAGCAGTACTTC; CDR3aa: CASIEGRRGKYEQYF
abundance: NA; d_gene: NA; v_gene: TRBV11-2; j_gene: TRBJ1-4; CDR3nt: TGTGCCAGCAGCCCCCAACACTTACAGGGTGAAAAACTGTTTTTT; CDR3aa: CASSPQHLQGEKLFF
abundance: NA; d_gene: NA; v_gene: TRBV5-1; j_gene: TRBJ2-3; CDR3nt: TGCGCCAGCAGCTCCACGGAAAGGGATACGCAGTATTTT; CDR3aa: CASSSTERDTQYF
abundance: NA; d_gene: NA; v_gene: TRBV19; j_gene: TRBJ2-3; CDR3nt: TGTGCCAGCAAGTACGAAGCTGTCCCCGGGTATACGCAGTATTTT; CDR3aa: CASKYEAVPGYTQYF
abundance: NA; d_gene: TRBD2; v_gene: TRBV6-1; j_gene: TRBJ2-7; CDR3nt: TGTGCCAGCAGTGAAGCTAGCGGGGGGGCAGGTGAGCAGTACTTC; CDR3aa: CASSEASGGAGEQYF
abundance: once; d_gene: NA; v_gene: TRBV15; j_gene: TRBJ2-1; CDR3nt: TGTGCCACCAGCAGAGATTCACACCGAGACCAGTTCTTC; CDR3aa: CATSRDSHRDQFF
abundance: NA; d_gene: NA; v_gene: TRBV6-5; j_gene: TRBJ2-7; CDR3nt: TGTGCCAGCAGTTACTCAGGGGGGGAGCAGTACTTC; CDR3aa: CASSYSGGEQYF